Sequencing of this T cell receptor (beta chain) was carried out in a study of monozygotic twins with inflammatory bowel disease. Broader study findings: Concordant and discordant twins showed no difference in repertoire similarity, possibly from limited power.

Notes on this clonotype: What it binds is unknown.

UMIs were attached via template switching, each with a 6-nucleotide sample barcode. TCRdb reprocessed the 5' RACE reads and reports one entry per CDR3 protein, with no DNA. The sample has roughly 200,000 distinct CDR3 sequences. CDR3 length equals 15 residues. Looked up from germline, CDR1 is MGHRA and CDR2 is YSYEKL. The sequenced sample consisted of blood. This rearrangement joins TRBV4-1 to TRBJ2-4; the D call of TRBD1 rests on TCRdb alone, since no DNA is present to check it. The clonotype originates from a human donor with ulcerative colitis or Crohn's disease, or a healthy co-twin of an affected twin (not recorded which). The CDR3 reads CASSHGGGGKNIQYF.